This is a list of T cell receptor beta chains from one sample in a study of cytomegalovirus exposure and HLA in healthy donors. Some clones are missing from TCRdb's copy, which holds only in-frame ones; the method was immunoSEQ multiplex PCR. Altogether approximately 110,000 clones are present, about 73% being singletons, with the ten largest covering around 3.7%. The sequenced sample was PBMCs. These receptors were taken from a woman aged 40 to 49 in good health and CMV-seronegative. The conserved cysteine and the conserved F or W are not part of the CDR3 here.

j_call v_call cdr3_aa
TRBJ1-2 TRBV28 ASSPPGQSNYGYT
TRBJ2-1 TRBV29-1 SVEGTSGSVNEQF
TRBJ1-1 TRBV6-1 ASADLTGWNTEAF
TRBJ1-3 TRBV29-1 SVEGVGTATI
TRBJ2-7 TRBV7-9 SSSSPTRYEQY
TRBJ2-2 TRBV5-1 ASSLEPRAGELF
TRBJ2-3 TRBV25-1 ASSVSGRSFFTDTQY
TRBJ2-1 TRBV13 ASSRPGGFYRSDEQF
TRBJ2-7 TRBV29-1 SVAYRVRDEQY
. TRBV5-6 ASSPGGGAPYEQY
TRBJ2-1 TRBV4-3 ASSQEAGGYNEQF
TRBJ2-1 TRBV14 ASSELRSRNEQF
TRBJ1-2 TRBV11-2 ASSLNADRDGYT
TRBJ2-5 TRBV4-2 ASSQGQRGLPETQY
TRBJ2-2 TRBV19 ASTGTSGGPGELF
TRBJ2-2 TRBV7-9 ASSARQGLTGELF
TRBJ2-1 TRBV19 ASSRGNAGEGEQF
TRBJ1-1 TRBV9 ASSMGQGAGNTEAF
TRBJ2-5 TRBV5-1 ASSSGAGVGETQY
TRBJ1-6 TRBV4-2 ASSQGRWGQNSPLH
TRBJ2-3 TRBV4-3 ASSQARGGGAPDTQY
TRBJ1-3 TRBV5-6 ASSLTGSVHAIY
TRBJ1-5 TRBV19 ASSIGYGTGGQPQH
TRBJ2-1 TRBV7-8 ASSLREGYNEQF
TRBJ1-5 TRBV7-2 ASSTTGQYQPQH
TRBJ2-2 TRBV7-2 ASSRDSYTGELF
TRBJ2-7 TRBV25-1 ASSDRVALKQY
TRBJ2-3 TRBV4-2 ASTPGAGVGTDTQY
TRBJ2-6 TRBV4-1 ASSQDPGANVLT
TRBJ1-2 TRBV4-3 ASSHAGVYGYT
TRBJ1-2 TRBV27 ASSRTGTYGYT
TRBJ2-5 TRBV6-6 ASSYMGGGPQETQY
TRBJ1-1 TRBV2 ASSADKVMNAEAF
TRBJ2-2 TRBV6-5 ASSYRRRWAGELF
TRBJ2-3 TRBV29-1 SVHGTSGAVTQY
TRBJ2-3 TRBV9 ASSVRETGSDTQY
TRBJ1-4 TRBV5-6 ASSFGGPNEKLF
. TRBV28 ASSLLGGTEQY
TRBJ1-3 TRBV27 ASSFQTPLSGNTIY
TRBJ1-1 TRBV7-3 ASSLGGGATEAF
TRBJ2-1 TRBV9 ASSVSGTGNNEQF
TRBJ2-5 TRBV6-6 ASSYWQGPHPSPQY
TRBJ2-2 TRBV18 ASSPRGTGETGELF
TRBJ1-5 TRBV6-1 ASSAHRGQGQPQH
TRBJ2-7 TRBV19 ASSRRLAGPYEQY
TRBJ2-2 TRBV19 AIGDREAGELF